This T cell receptor (beta chain) was sequenced in a study of regulatory T cells in long-lasting Graves disease. From germline, CDR1 is LNHDA and CDR2 SQIVND (reference sequence). The CDR3 is made up of 12 amino acids. Between the trimmed V and J ends, which lost 6 bases and 4 bases, there was a span of 9 bases. This clonotype has a count of ten or more. What it binds is not known. The time point is: persistent/refractory GD, antithyroid drugs over 5 years with positive TRAb. PBMCs provided the RNA from which the TCR library was made. By American Thyroid Association guidelines, Graves' disease was diagnosed in the cohort. Study-wide results and limits: The study found lower TCR diversity in persistent Graves' patients than in newly diagnosed ones. There was favoring of TRBV28, TRBJ1-2 and TRBJ2-5 in persistent disease.

To make TCR beta libraries, researchers used iRepertoire HTBI primers and Arm-PCR of CDR3 regions. A single record per CDR3 protein comes from TCRdb applying MiXCR to the multiplex PCR reads. The data hold 400,000 to 500,000 distinct CDR3 sequences, with approximately 22% observed a single time. Sequences were derived from peripheral blood mononuclear cells (PBMCs), sampled when the disease was refractory, from a patient treated with antithyroid drugs. The J gene is TRBJ1-2, the V gene TRBV19, with D uncertain. This sequence was found in a female donor with Graves disease. This chain's CDR3 is CASSRATYGYTF. DNA of the CDR3: TGTGCCAGTAGCCGGGCCACCTATGGCTACACCTTC. The entire variable domain, with the rest obtained from reference TRBV19 and TRBJ1-2, is as follows: DGGITQSPKYLFRKEGQNVTLSCEQNLNHDAMYWYRQDPGQGLRLIYYSQIVNDFQKGDIAEGYSVSREKKESFPLTVTSAQKNPTAFYLCASSRATYGYTFGSGTRLTVV.